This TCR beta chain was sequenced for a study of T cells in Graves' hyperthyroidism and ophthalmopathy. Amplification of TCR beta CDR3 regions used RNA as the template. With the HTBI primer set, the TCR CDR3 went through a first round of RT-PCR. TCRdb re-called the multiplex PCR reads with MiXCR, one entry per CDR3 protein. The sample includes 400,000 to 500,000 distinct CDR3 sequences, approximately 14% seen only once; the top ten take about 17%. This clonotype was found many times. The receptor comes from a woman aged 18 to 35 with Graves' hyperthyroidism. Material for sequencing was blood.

The CDR3 sequence is CASSNNDMGNTEAFF. The CDR3 nucleotides read TGTGCCAGCAGTAATAACGACATGGGGAACACTGAAGCTTTCTTT. This chain joins TRBV11-3 and TRBJ1-1, with unresolved D. CDR1 is SGHNT, CDR2 YENEEA, per germline. The V end was cut by 6 bases, the J end by 1 base, with 15 bases between. The CDR3 has 15 amino acids.